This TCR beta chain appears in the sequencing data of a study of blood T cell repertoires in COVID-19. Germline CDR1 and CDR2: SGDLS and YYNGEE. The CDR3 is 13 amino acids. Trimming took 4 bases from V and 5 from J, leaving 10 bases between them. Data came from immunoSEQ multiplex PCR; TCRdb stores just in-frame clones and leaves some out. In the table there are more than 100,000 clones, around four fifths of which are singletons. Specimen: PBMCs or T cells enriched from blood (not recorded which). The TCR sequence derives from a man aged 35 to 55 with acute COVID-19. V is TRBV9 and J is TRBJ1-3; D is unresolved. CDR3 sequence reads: CASSPVRRNTIYF. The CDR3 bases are TGTGCCAGCAGCCCGGTCCGTAGAAACACCATATATTTT. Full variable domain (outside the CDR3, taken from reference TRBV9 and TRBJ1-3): DSGVTQTPKHLITATGQRVTLRCSPRSGDLSVYWYQQSLDQGLQFLIQYYNGEERAKGNILERFSAQQFPDLHSELNLSSLELGDSALYFCASSPVRRNTIYFGEGSWLTVV.